Listed below are T cell receptor beta chains from one sample, sequenced in a study of neoadjuvant anti-PD-1 for oral cavity cancer. Assay: immunoSEQ multiplex PCR; the TCRdb copy retains only in-frame clones and omits some. The repertoire consists of roughly 13,000 clones, with 70% to 80% occurring once and the leading ten covering 2% to 2.5%. Source: PBMCs, taken before nivolumab (anti-PD-1) treatment. The receptors here all came from a person between 40 and 79 years old with oral cavity squamous cell carcinoma. The CDR3 runs from the conserved cysteine through the conserved F or W. D genes are given only for firm matches. Clone size is stated in some rows and not others, as once, few, many or a class when expanded.

CDR3: CASSSYRGQGTEAFF; DNA: TGTGCCAGCAGTTCCTACAGGGGGCAAGGCACTGAAGCTTTCTTT; V: TRBV27; D: TRBD1; size: -; J: TRBJ1-1
CDR3: CAWRQGARNEQFF; DNA: TGTGCCTGGAGGCAGGGGGCCCGCAATGAGCAGTTCTTC; V: TRBV30; D: TRBD1; size: -; J: TRBJ2-1
CDR3: CASRRDRGPYEQYF; DNA: TGTGCCAGCAGACGGGACAGGGGTCCCTACGAGCAGTACTTC; V: TRBV6-6; D: TRBD1; size: once; J: TRBJ2-7
CDR3: CASSQGVVVNEQFF; DNA: TGCGCCAGCAGCCAAGGGGTGGTAGTCAATGAGCAGTTCTTC; V: TRBV4-1; D: -; size: -; J: TRBJ2-1
CDR3: CASSLQHGQAQAFF; DNA: TGTGCCAGCAGCCTCCAACACGGACAGGCCCAGGCTTTCTTT; V: TRBV28; D: TRBD1; size: few; J: TRBJ1-1
CDR3: CASSPSGISTDTQYF; DNA: TGTGCCAGCAGCCCTAGCGGGATAAGCACAGATACGCAGTATTTT; V: TRBV7-9; D: TRBD2; size: -; J: TRBJ2-3
CDR3: CASSHRPLGQETQYF; DNA: TGTGCCAGCAGTCACCGGCCCCTGGGCCAAGAGACCCAGTACTTC; V: TRBV27; D: -; size: -; J: TRBJ2-5
CDR3: CASSLGHRGIYGYTF; DNA: TGTGCCAGCAGCTTGGGCCACAGGGGGATCTATGGCTACACCTTC; V: TRBV5-1; D: TRBD1; size: once; J: TRBJ1-2
CDR3: CASSLVGGNQPQHF; DNA: TGCGCCAGCAGCTTGGTAGGGGGCAATCAGCCCCAGCATTTT; V: TRBV5-1; D: -; size: few; J: TRBJ1-5
CDR3: CASSRETQYF; DNA: TGTGCCAGCAGTAGAGAGACCCAGTACTTC; V: TRBV2; D: -; size: -; J: TRBJ2-5
CDR3: CASSLLGPSPYEQYF; DNA: TGTGCCAGCAGCTTGTTAGGGCCTTCACCCTACGAGCAGTACTTC; V: TRBV5-6; D: -; size: -; J: TRBJ2-7
CDR3: CASSIQTGMGNTEAFF; DNA: TGTGCCAGTAGTATACAAACAGGGATGGGAAACACTGAAGCTTTCTTT; V: TRBV19; D: -; size: -; J: TRBJ1-1
CDR3: CASSYGLQGGNTEAFF; DNA: TGTGCCAGCAGTTACGGGCTACAGGGAGGGAACACTGAAGCTTTCTTT; V: TRBV6-6; D: -; size: -; J: TRBJ1-1
CDR3: CAIAGGTDTQYF; DNA: TGTGCCATCGCGGGGGGGACAGATACGCAGTATTTT; V: TRBV10-3; D: TRBD2; size: -; J: TRBJ2-3
CDR3: CASRTPAGTGYGYTF; DNA: TGTGCCAGTAGGACCCCGGCAGGGACCGGCTATGGCTACACCTTC; V: TRBV19; D: -; size: -; J: TRBJ1-2
CDR3: CAWSVQGPNSPLHF; DNA: TGTGCCTGGAGTGTGCAGGGCCCTAATTCACCCCTCCACTTT; V: TRBV30; D: -; size: -; J: TRBJ1-6
CDR3: CASSATGGNEKLFF; DNA: TGTGCCAGTAGTGCGACAGGGGGTAATGAAAAACTGTTTTTT; V: TRBV19; D: TRBD1; size: -; J: TRBJ1-4
CDR3: CASSQEATGGNSPLHF; DNA: TGTGCCAGCAGCCAAGAAGCGACAGGGGGGAATTCACCCCTCCACTTT; V: TRBV4-2; D: TRBD1; size: few; J: TRBJ1-6
CDR3: CASSPTPTGSGEKLFF; DNA: TGCGCCAGCAGCCCGACTCCGACAGGGTCAGGAGAAAAACTGTTTTTT; V: TRBV5-1; D: TRBD1; size: -; J: TRBJ1-4
CDR3: CASSEGKLPGEYF; DNA: TGTGCCAGCAGTGAAGGAAAGCTGCCGGGGGAGTATTTT; V: TRBV6-1; D: -; size: -; J: TRBJ2-3
CDR3: CASSRKRGAGGFDGYTF; DNA: TGTGCCAGCAGCCGAAAAAGAGGGGCAGGGGGTTTCGATGGCTACACCTTC; V: TRBV14; D: TRBD1; size: few; J: TRBJ1-2
CDR3: CASSPYMDRNYEQYF; DNA: TGTGCCAGCAGCCCATATATGGACAGGAACTACGAGCAGTACTTC; V: TRBV9; D: TRBD1; size: -; J: TRBJ2-7
CDR3: CASSQDSLYGYTF; DNA: TGCGCCAGCAGCCAAGATAGCCTATATGGCTACACCTTC; V: TRBV4-1; D: -; size: -; J: TRBJ1-2
CDR3: CASSEVGHAGELFF; DNA: TGTGCCAGCAGTGAAGTTGGTCATGCCGGGGAGCTGTTTTTT; V: TRBV2; D: -; size: -; J: TRBJ2-2
CDR3: CASSGSSGGVSETQYF; DNA: TGTGCCAGCAGCGGATCTAGCGGGGGAGTATCGGAGACCCAGTACTTC; V: TRBV7-9; D: TRBD2; size: -; J: TRBJ2-5
CDR3: CASSESKGNEQYF; DNA: TGTGCCAGCAGTGAAAGTAAGGGGAACGAGCAGTACTTC; V: TRBV6-1; D: -; size: -; J: TRBJ2-7
CDR3: CASSREGGGAYNEQFF; DNA: TGCGCCAGCAGCCGTGAGGGAGGGGGGGCATACAATGAGCAGTTCTTC; V: TRBV4-1; D: -; size: few; J: TRBJ2-1
CDR3: CSALDDTEAFF; DNA: TGCAGTGCTCTTGACGACACTGAAGCTTTCTTT; V: TRBV20-1; D: -; size: -; J: TRBJ1-1
CDR3: CASSDSSGHGELFF; DNA: TGTGCCAGCAGTGATTCATCAGGACACGGGGAGCTGTTTTTT; V: TRBV6-4; D: -; size: -; J: TRBJ2-2
CDR3: CASSLHRGTEAFF; DNA: TGTGCCAGCAGCCTACATCGAGGCACTGAAGCTTTCTTT; V: TRBV6-1; D: -; size: -; J: TRBJ1-1
CDR3: CASTRTGTGGPSNGYTF; DNA: TGTGCCAGCACCCGTACCGGGACAGGGGGACCTAGTAATGGCTACACCTTC; V: TRBV11-2; D: TRBD1; size: -; J: TRBJ1-2
CDR3: CASSPSAGGGTDTQYF; DNA: TGTGCCAGCAGCCCCTCAGCGGGAGGGGGCACAGATACGCAGTATTTT; V: TRBV7-9; D: TRBD2; size: -; J: TRBJ2-3
CDR3: CASRRGDRGNEQFF; DNA: TGTGCCAGCAGAAGGGGGGACCGGGGCAATGAGCAGTTCTTC; V: TRBV6-1; D: -; size: -; J: TRBJ2-1
CDR3: CASRTGGKVQPQHF; DNA: TGTGCCAGCAGAACAGGGGGCAAGGTTCAGCCCCAGCATTTT; V: TRBV6-6; D: TRBD1; size: -; J: TRBJ1-5
CDR3: CASSVRAEAFGYTF; DNA: TGTGCCAGCAGCGTTAGGGCAGAGGCGTTTGGCTACACCTTC; V: TRBV7-9; D: -; size: -; J: TRBJ1-2
CDR3: CASTLAGGAYNEQFF; DNA: TGTGCCAGCACCCTAGCGGGAGGAGCCTACAATGAGCAGTTCTTC; V: TRBV27; D: TRBD2; size: once; J: TRBJ2-1
CDR3: CASSFNSGANVLTF; DNA: TGTGCCAGCAGTTTTAATTCCGGGGCCAACGTCCTGACTTTC; V: TRBV28; D: -; size: -; J: TRBJ2-6
CDR3: CASSSPRTSGRNEQYF; DNA: TGTGCCAGCAGTTCTCCCCGGACTAGCGGGAGAAACGAGCAGTACTTC; V: TRBV28; D: TRBD2; size: -; J: TRBJ2-7
CDR3: CASSGDRAGNQPQHF; DNA: TGTGCCAGTAGTGGGGACAGGGCGGGAAATCAGCCCCAGCATTTT; V: TRBV19; D: TRBD1; size: -; J: TRBJ1-5
CDR3: CASSRTGLRNSNSPLHF; DNA: TGCGCCAGCAGTCGAACAGGGCTTAGGAATAGTAATTCACCCCTCCACTTT; V: TRBV5-1; D: -; size: -; J: TRBJ1-6